This T cell receptor (beta chain) was found in a study of neurological immune-mediated disorders. Germline values: CDR1 SGHRS, CDR2 YFSETQ. The CDR3 extends over 14 amino acids. Trimming took 1 base from V and 5 from J, leaving 12 bases between them. About this clonotype: Antigen: not known.

Study-level findings and limits: The absence of shared CDR3 amino acid sequences among expanded clones across subjects suggests private repertoires in all groups.

Unsorted libraries were generated from 2 million PBMCs held at -80 degrees C. By 5'RACE with 10-nucleotide random UMIs, the cDNA was made. TCRdb itself ran the 5' RACE reads through MiXCR, one entry per CDR3 protein. Of roughly 80,000 distinct CDR3 sequences listed, 15% to 20% are singletons. The sample taken for sequencing was PBMCs. The TCR was taken from a woman aged 40 to 50 in good health. This chain links TRBV5-1 with TRBJ1-1, with D possibly TRBD1 on 5 matching bases. This chain's CDR3 is CASSLMDGGTEAFF. The CDR3 region has the DNA TGCGCCAGCAGCTTGATGGACGGGGGAACTGAAGCTTTCTTT.